The 22 T cell receptor beta chains below were found in one sample sequenced in a study of CD8 T cells in Susac syndrome. Random-hexamer reverse transcription was applied to roughly 0.45 to 1 ug RNA. Via MiXCR, TCRdb re-called the immunoSEQ multiplex PCR reads, giving one row per CDR3 protein. The sample carries 100,000 to 150,000 distinct CDR3 sequences, roughly 80% recorded once. Sequenced: CD8+ T cells from PBMCs. All receptors come from a human donor with multiple sclerosis.

The J gene is TRBJ2-7, the V gene TRBV10-3; D is tentatively TRBD1 or TRBD2 (5 bases each). V shed 6 bases and J shed 1 base, with 10 bases lying between them. Looked up from germline, CDR1 is ENHRY and CDR2 is SYGVKD. The CDR3 has 13 residues. The CDR3: CAIRGDGSYEQYF. The CDR3 region has the DNA TGTGCCATCAGGGGGGACGGTTCCTACGAGCAGTACTTC.

This clonotype came up a few times. The chain combines TRBV7-2 with TRBJ1-3; D unresolved. CDR1 SGHTA and CDR2 FQGNSA come from the germline V gene. V was shortened by 5 bases and J by 4 bases, with 9 bases between the two germline ends. The CDR3 runs to 13 residues. Written as DNA, the CDR3 is TGTGCCAGCAGCGACGGAGTCGGAAACACCATATATTTT. Its protein product is CASSDGVGNTIYF.

This chain joins TRBV7-8 and TRBJ2-7; 7 bases line up with TRBD1. Germline V gene sequence: CDR1 SGHVS, CDR2 FQNEAQ. J gave up 1 base and V 5 bases, and 8 bases lay outside the gene matches. This CDR3 has 15 amino acids. In nucleotides, the CDR3 is TGTGCCAGCAGCCTATCAACAGGGGTTTCCTACGAGCAGTACTTC. Protein product: CASSLSTGVSYEQYF.

CDR3 nucleotides: TGCAGCGTTGCCCCCGAGACTGAAGCTTTCTTT. The encoded protein is CSVAPETEAFF. This chain connects TRBV29-1 to TRBJ1-1; D gene unclear. Germline V gene lookup returns CDR1 SQVTM and CDR2 ANQGSEA. The CDR3 has 11 amino acids. V lost 4 bases, J lost 5 bases, and 8 bases lay in between.

V and J are TRBV13 and TRBJ2-7; 7 nucleotides align to TRBD2. Trimming took 5 bases from V and 3 from J; bases not matched to a gene: 19. Looked up from germline, CDR1 is PRHDT and CDR2 is FYEKMQ (reference sequence). This CDR3 region has 18 residues. The CDR3 DNA reads as TGTGCCAGCAGCCCACCGGGGGGTTTACAGGAGGTCGGCTACGAGCAGTACTTC. Encoded protein: CASSPPGGLQEVGYEQYF. Full variable domain (rest looked up from reference TRBV13 and TRBJ2-7): AAGVIQSPRHLIKEKRETATLKCYPIPRHDTVYWYQQGPGQDPQFLISFYEKMQSDKGSIPDRFSAQQFSDYHSELNMSSLELGDSALYFCASSPPGGLQEVGYEQYFGPGTRLTVT.

This rearrangement joins TRBV11-2 to TRBJ1-6, with 8 bases fitting TRBD1. Germline CDR1 reads SGHAT; CDR2 reads FQNNGV. The CDR3 extends over 13 amino acids. J lost 10 bases, V lost 8 bases, and 7 bases had no gene match. In DNA form, the CDR3 reads TGTGCCAGCGCCGGACAGGGTGGATCACCCCTCCACTTT. This sequence encodes CASAGQGGSPLHF.

The V and J genes are TRBV28 and TRBJ1-2, with D unclear. CDR1 is MDHEN, CDR2 SYDVKM, per germline. CDR3 size: 11 residues. V lost 6 bases, J lost 8 bases, and 10 bases lay in between. The CDR3 bases are TGTGCCAGCAGCTACGGGCCCGGCTACACCTTC. The encoded protein is CASSYGPGYTF.

This chain joins TRBV28 and TRBJ2-3; a weak D match, TRBD2 (6 bases). The CDR3 is 14 residues long. The V gene lost 11 bases and the J gene lost 0 bases, with 15 bases spanning the gap. The germline V gene encodes CDR1 MDHEN and CDR2 SYDVKM. CDR3 nucleotides: TGTGCCGCGGAGGGCTCCCTTAGCACAGATACGCAGTATTTT. Protein sequence: CAAEGSLSTDTQYF.

This clonotype showed up just a few times. The V call is TRBV6-1, the J call TRBJ1-6; D not certain. With 3 bases removed from V and 5 bases from J, the gap between germline ends came to 8 bases. CDR3 size: 14 residues. CDR1 MNHNS and CDR2 SASEGT come from the germline V gene. DNA of the CDR3: TGTGCCAGCAGTGACAGTTCCGATAATTCACCCCTCCACTTT. It codes for CASSDSSDNSPLHF.

This clonotype was found a few times. The chain employs TRBV29-1 and TRBJ2-7, with unresolved D. This CDR3 has 13 residues. V lost 3 bases and J 2 bases, leaving 11 bases between the germline ends. CDR1 SQVTM and CDR2 ANQGSEA come from the germline V gene. CDR3 amino acids: CSVEVEFTYEQYF. DNA for the CDR3: TGCAGCGTTGAGGTAGAGTTTACCTACGAGCAGTACTTC.

This chain links TRBV10-3 with TRBJ1-1; D uncertain. Trimming left V 4 bases short and J 1 base short, with 7 bases between. CDR3 length: 13 amino acids. Germline assignment: CDR1 ENHRY and CDR2 SYGVKD. CDR3 sequence reads: CAISVRQNTEAFF. The DNA for the CDR3 is TGTGCCATCAGTGTCAGACAGAACACTGAAGCTTTCTTT.

This clonotype was recorded once. V is TRBV4-2 and J is TRBJ1-1; D gene ambiguous. The V gene lost 0 bases and the J gene lost 0 bases, with 11 bases spanning the gap. CDR3 length equals 16 residues. Germline CDR1 is LGHNA and CDR2 is YNFKEQ. The CDR3 region is CASSQDTPNMNTEAFF. CDR3 DNA sequence: TGTGCCAGCAGCCAAGATACGCCAAACATGAACACTGAAGCTTTCTTT.

The J gene is TRBJ2-3, the V gene TRBV28, with D hard to call. Trimming took 3 bases from V and 5 from J, leaving 6 bases between them. The CDR3 runs 12 residues. Germline CDR1 is MDHEN and CDR2 is SYDVKM. The CDR3, as DNA: TGTGCCAGCAGTTTGCCAGTAGATACGCAGTATTTT. Translated, it gives CASSLPVDTQYF.

This sequence joins TRBV21-1 and TRBJ2-4. TRBV21-1 is noted as a pseudogene. The CDR3 extends over 17 amino acids. The CDR3 reads CASRRLILQQRKNIQYF. CDR3 coding DNA: TGTGCCAGCAGAAGGTTGATACTACAGCAAAGAAAAAACATTCAGTACTTC.

The chain combines TRBV28 with TRBJ2-5, with a tentative D call TRBD2 (6 bases). Trimming left V 3 bases short and J 5 bases short, with 10 bases between. Germline V CDR1 and CDR2: MDHEN, SYDVKM. CDR3 length: 13 residues. CDR3 DNA: TGTGCCAGCAGTTTTTTAGCGGCGGAGACCCAGTACTTC. Amino acids: CASSFLAAETQYF. Variable domain in full (rest from reference TRBV28 and TRBJ2-5): DVKVTQSSRYLVKRTGEKVFLECVQDMDHENMFWYRQDPGLGLRLIYFSYDVKMKEKGDIPEGYSVSREKKERFSLILESASTNQTSMYLCASSFLAAETQYFGPGTRLLVL.

In this sample, this clonotype turned up once. This rearrangement joins TRBV28 to TRBJ2-1; 8 bases are shared with TRBD1. CDR3 length: 16 amino acids. The germline gives CDR1 MDHEN, CDR2 SYDVKM. Trimming at V came to 5 bases and at J to 2 bases, leaving 8 bases not matched to a gene. The CDR3 DNA sequence: TGTGCCAGCAGTCCGGAGGACAGGGATCCCTACAATGAGCAGTTCTTC. Translation: CASSPEDRDPYNEQFF. The variable domain in full, completed from reference TRBV28 and TRBJ2-1, reads DVKVTQSSRYLVKRTGEKVFLECVQDMDHENMFWYRQDPGLGLRLIYFSYDVKMKEKGDIPEGYSVSREKKERFSLILESASTNQTSMYLCASSPEDRDPYNEQFFGPGTRLTVL.

The chain recombines TRBV3-1 with TRBJ2-1; TRBD2 agrees at 7 bases. This CDR3 is 18 amino acids long. V was pared by 0 bases and J by 1 base, with 9 bases of the junction left unmatched. Per the germline V gene, CDR1 is LGHDT and CDR2 is YNNKEL (reference sequence). The CDR3 coding sequence is TGTGCCAGCAGCCAAGATTGGCTAGCGGCGACATCCTACAATGAGCAGTTCTTC. Its protein product is CASSQDWLAATSYNEQFF.

The rearrangement links TRBV7-9 to TRBJ2-1; a possible D gene is TRBD2 (6 bases). CDR3 length: 18 residues. V shed 4 bases and J shed 3 bases, with 22 bases lying between them. Germline values: CDR1 SEHNR, CDR2 FQNEAQ (reference sequence). CDR3 loop: CASSSLLLGRTNYNEQFF. CDR3 nucleotides: TGTGCCAGCAGCTCTCTGCTCCTGGGTAGGACTAACTACAATGAGCAGTTCTTC.

V gene TRBV4-3 combines with J gene TRBJ1-1; D unresolved. V lost 1 base and J lost 5, with 20 bases in between. CDR1 and CDR2 from the germline V gene are LGHNA and YSLEER. CDR3 length equals 17 residues. CDR3 protein: CASSQVGEGPFSTEAFF. In nucleotides, the CDR3 is TGCGCCAGCAGCCAAGTTGGTGAAGGGCCGTTCTCGACTGAAGCTTTCTTT.

The chain uses TRBV11-2 and TRBJ2-7, with no clear D. The CDR3 runs 18 residues. From germline, CDR1 is SGHAT and CDR2 FQNNGV. The V and J ends lost 0 bases and 0 bases respectively, with 18 bases between them. This CDR3 reads CASSLDALRLQYSYEQYF. The CDR3 DNA is TGTGCCAGCAGCTTAGATGCTTTACGTTTACAGTACTCCTACGAGCAGTACTTC.

The rearrangement links TRBV20-1 to TRBJ2-1; 8 bases are a match to TRBD2. The germline V gene encodes CDR1 DFQATT and CDR2 SNEGSKA (reference sequence). V was pared by 3 bases and J by 10 bases, with 11 bases of the junction left unmatched. The CDR3 is 14 residues long. The DNA of the CDR3 is TGCAGTGCTAGCTCTTATAAAACTAGCGGCGAGCAGTTCTTC. Translated, it gives CSASSYKTSGEQFF.

In DNA, the CDR3 is TGCGCCAGCAGCTTATACACCGGTTCACCCCTCCACTTT. Its translation is CASSLYTGSPLHF. This chain joins TRBV5-1 and TRBJ1-6; D is undetermined. V gave up 2 bases and J gave up 9 bases, with 9 bases separating them. Per germline, CDR1 SGHRS and CDR2 YFSETQ. CDR3 size: 13 residues.